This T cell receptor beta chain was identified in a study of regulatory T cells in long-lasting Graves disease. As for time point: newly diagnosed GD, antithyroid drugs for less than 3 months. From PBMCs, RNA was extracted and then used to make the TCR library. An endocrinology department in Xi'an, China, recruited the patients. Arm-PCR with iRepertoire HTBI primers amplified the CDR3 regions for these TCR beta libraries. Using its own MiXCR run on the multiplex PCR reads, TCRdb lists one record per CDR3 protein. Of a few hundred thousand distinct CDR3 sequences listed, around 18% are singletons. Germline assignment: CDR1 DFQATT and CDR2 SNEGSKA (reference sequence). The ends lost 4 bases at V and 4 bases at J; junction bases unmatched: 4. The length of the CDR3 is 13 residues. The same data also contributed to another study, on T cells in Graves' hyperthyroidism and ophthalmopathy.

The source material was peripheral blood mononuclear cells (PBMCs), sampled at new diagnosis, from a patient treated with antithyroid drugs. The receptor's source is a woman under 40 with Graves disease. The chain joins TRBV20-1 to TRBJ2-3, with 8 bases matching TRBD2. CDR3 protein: CSAISGGSDTQYF. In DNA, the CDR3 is TGCAGTGCTATCTCGGGGGGGTCAGATACGCAGTATTTT.